The 22 T cell receptor beta chains below come from one sample, sequenced in a study of cytotoxic CD8 clonotypes in ibrutinib-treated CLL (dated by TCRdb to about 2021). Receptors were amplified or captured by the immunoSEQ multiplex PCR assay. TCRdb provides this immuneACCESS table in a form limited to in-frame rearrangements. Some clones are lacking; in checked studies, under half of them reflect an unresolved V gene, and why the rest are absent is not known. In this sample the table shows tens of thousands of clones, approximately 50% of which occur a single time. Approximately 32% of the sample rests with the top ten. According to the study, the label for this sample's time point signals: 12 months on ibrutinib. The source was PBMCs, collected after 12 months of ibrutinib treatment. The receptors come from a human donor with chronic lymphocytic leukemia.

This clone was recorded a few times. V usage is TRBV2 and J usage is TRBJ1-3; D is perhaps TRBD1 (5 bases). CDR1 and CDR2 (germline): SNHLY, FYNNEI. The V end was cut by 11 bases, the J end by 0 bases, with 11 bases between. The CDR3 is 13 amino acids. The CDR3 DNA reads as TGTGCCTGGCAGGGAAACTCTGGAAACACCATATATTTT. Its translation: CAWQGNSGNTIYF. The full variable domain, completed using reference TRBV2 and TRBJ1-3, is EPEVTQTPSHQVTQMGQEVILRCVPISNHLYFYWYRQILGQKVEFLVSFYNNEISEKSEIFDDQFSVERPDGSNFTLKIRSTKLEDSAMYFCAWQGNSGNTIYFGEGSWLTVV.

The rearrangement links TRBV6-1 to TRBJ1-1; 9 positions match TRBD1. Germline V gene lookup returns CDR1 MNHNS and CDR2 SASEGT. This CDR3 is built from 15 residues. V was clipped by 3 bases and J by 5 bases; unmatched bases: 7. CDR3 sequence: CASSEARQGGTEAFF. In DNA, the CDR3 is TGTGCCAGCAGTGAGGCTCGACAGGGGGGGACTGAAGCTTTCTTT.

J is TRBJ2-5 and V is TRBV5-1; either TRBD1 or TRBD2 may supply D (5 bases each). The CDR3 has 14 amino acids. From germline, CDR1 is SGHRS and CDR2 YFSETQ. The V and J ends lost 0 bases and 2 bases respectively, with 8 bases between them. The CDR3 nucleotides are TGCGCCAGCAGCTTGGACAGGACTCAAGAGACCCAGTACTTC. It is translated as CASSLDRTQETQYF.

This clone was detected many times. V is TRBV10-3 and J is TRBJ1-1; no firm D call. Trimming left V 8 bases short and J 0 bases short, with 7 bases between. The CDR3 sequence is 12 residues long. The germline V gene has CDR1 ENHRY and CDR2 SYGVKD. The chain's CDR3 is CAIGRLNTEAFF. The CDR3 bases are TGTGCCATCGGACGATTGAACACTGAAGCTTTCTTT.

V usage is TRBV25-1 and J usage is TRBJ2-3; the D gene is possibly TRBD2 (6 bases). The CDR3 is made up of 15 amino acids. Germline CDR1 MGHDK, CDR2 SYGVNS. V was cut by 2 bases and J by 4 bases, with 13 bases left in between. The CDR3 is CASSERREWADTQYF. In DNA form, the CDR3 reads TGTGCCAGCAGTGAAAGGAGGGAGTGGGCAGATACGCAGTATTTT.

The V gene is TRBV7-6, the J gene TRBJ2-7; 9 bases align to TRBD2. The CDR3 covers 15 residues. V lost 5 bases to trimming and J lost 5 bases; unmatched junction nucleotides: 10. Germline V gene data show CDR1 as SGHVS and CDR2 as FNYEAQ. The CDR3 protein is CASSIGPGLAHEQYF. The CDR3, as DNA: TGTGCCAGCAGCATCGGACCGGGACTAGCCCACGAGCAGTACTTC. Full variable domain (outside the CDR3, taken from reference TRBV7-6 and TRBJ2-7): GAGVSQSPRYKVTKRGQDVALRCDPISGHVSLYWYRQALGQGPEFLTYFNYEAQQDKSGLPNDRFSAERPEGSISTLTIQRTEQRDSAMYRCASSIGPGLAHEQYFGPGTRLTVT.

This chain joins TRBV7-8 and TRBJ2-5; D unresolved. CDR1 and CDR2 (germline): SGHVS, FQNEAQ. This CDR3 comprises 11 residues. Trimming removed 5 bases at V and 5 bases at J, with 6 bases between. Written as DNA, the CDR3 is TGTGCCAGCAGCGCTCTGGAGACCCAGTACTTC. Its protein is CASSALETQYF.

About this clone: A far larger clone is one base from this, pointing to a likely read error. V is TRBV5-1 and J is TRBJ1-2, with D unresolved. Looked up from germline, CDR1 is SGHRS and CDR2 is YFSETQ. This CDR3 spans 13 amino acids. V was cut by 2 bases and J by 2 bases, with 7 bases left in between. The CDR3 nucleotides read TGCGCCAGCAGCTTAGACGGGAACTATGGCTACACCTTC. Protein: CASSLDGNYGYTF.

This clone was recorded once. This chain links TRBV27 with TRBJ2-5; possible D gene TRBD1, 7 bases. The germline V and J ends were trimmed by 9 bases and 3 bases, with 11 bases remaining between them. The CDR3 has 12 residues. Germline values: CDR1 MNHEY, CDR2 SMNVEV (reference sequence). For the CDR3, the DNA is TGTGCCAGGTGCGGGACAGAAGAGACCCAGTACTTC. Its translation: CARCGTEETQYF.

The rearrangement uses TRBV5-1 and TRBJ2-7; 7 positions match TRBD2. CDR3 size: 15 residues. J was trimmed by 1 base and V by 3 bases; bases with no gene match: 7. Germline CDR1 reads SGHRS; CDR2 reads YFSETQ. The CDR3 loop reads CASSSGLEGSYEQYF. CDR3 coding DNA: TGCGCCAGCAGCTCCGGACTAGAGGGTTCCTACGAGCAGTACTTC.

This rearrangement joins TRBV29-1 to TRBJ1-2; a possible D gene is TRBD1 (5 bases). Trimming cost V 7 bases and J 8 bases, with 20 bases left between them. Germline V gives CDR1 SQVTM, CDR2 ANQGSEA. The CDR3 consists of 13 residues. The CDR3 DNA reads TGCAGCGCCGGCCCGAGGGGCGCGGGGGGCTACACCTTC. Its translation is CSAGPRGAGGYTF.

V usage is TRBV18 and J usage is TRBJ1-6; 8 bases line up with TRBD1. Germline V CDR1 and CDR2: KGHSH, LQKENI. The CDR3 extends over 15 amino acids. V dropped 2 bases and J dropped 7; count of bases not matched to a gene: 4. CDR3 amino acids: CASSPFDRGNSPLHF. The DNA for the CDR3 is TGTGCCAGCTCACCATTCGACAGGGGAAATTCACCCCTCCACTTT.

This clone was picked up many times. The chain couples TRBV10-2 to TRBJ2-1; TRBD2 matches 13 bases. Germline V gene lookup returns CDR1 WSHSY and CDR2 SAAADI. V lost 0 bases and J lost 7; bases outside the gene matches: 12. The CDR3 sequence is 19 residues long. The CDR3 sequence: CASSESPGLAGPRINEQFF. The CDR3 coding sequence is TGCGCCAGCAGTGAGTCTCCGGGACTAGCGGGACCGAGAATAAATGAGCAGTTCTTC.

This clone showed up just a few times. The chain employs TRBV7-6 and TRBJ2-1, with 13 bases lining up with TRBD2. Germline V gene data show CDR1 as SGHVS and CDR2 as FNYEAQ. With 4 bases clipped from V and 8 bases from J, the junction kept 5 bases outside the gene matches. The CDR3 runs to 15 residues. This CDR3 reads CASSYGLAGDDEQFF. The CDR3 nucleotides are TGTGCCAGCAGCTATGGACTAGCGGGAGATGATGAGCAGTTCTTC.

The chain has TRBV19 and TRBJ1-6; D may be TRBD1 (5 bases). CDR3 length: 14 amino acids. Deletions cut 6 bases from V and 8 bases from J, with 14 bases between. Germline CDR1 is LNHDA and CDR2 is SQIVND (reference sequence). CDR3 in DNA: TGTGCCAGTAGACACCAGGGTTTAGATTCACCCCTCCACTTT. Amino acid sequence: CASRHQGLDSPLHF.

J is TRBJ1-3 and V is TRBV5-1, with unresolved D. Deletions cut 0 bases from V and 0 bases from J, with 7 bases between. Per germline, CDR1 SGHRS and CDR2 YFSETQ. This CDR3 region has 15 residues. CDR3 nucleotide sequence: TGCGCCAGCAGCTTGGTTGGGTACTCTGGAAACACCATATATTTT. Protein sequence: CASSLVGYSGNTIYF.

About this clone itself: One junction end disagrees with the germline gene, perhaps due to a read error. The chain couples TRBV5-3 to TRBJ2-1; 9 bases are shared with TRBD1. TRBV5-3 is designated an ORF whose function remains uncertain. The CDR3 is 15 residues long. The CDR3 reads CASSLGDRAYNEQFF. The CDR3 DNA reads as TGTGCCAGCAGCTTGGGGGACAGGGCCTACAATGAGCAGTTCTTC.

The rearrangement joins TRBV13 to TRBJ1-1; D is uncertain. Germline-derived CDR1 and CDR2 are PRHDT and FYEKMQ (reference sequence). The CDR3 has 14 residues. Trimming pared 4 bases from V and 4 bases from J, leaving 13 bases between. The CDR3 loop reads CASSSSTQSTEAFF. In DNA, the CDR3 is TGTGCCAGCAGCTCCTCAACCCAGAGCACTGAAGCTTTCTTT. The complete variable domain, with remaining parts taken from reference TRBV13 and TRBJ1-1, reads AAGVIQSPRHLIKEKRETATLKCYPIPRHDTVYWYQQGPGQDPQFLISFYEKMQSDKGSIPDRFSAQQFSDYHSELNMSSLELGDSALYFCASSSSTQSTEAFFGQGTRLTVV.

This clone has just a few counts. The V and J genes are TRBV9 and TRBJ1-2, with D unclear. Germline V gene lookup returns CDR1 SGDLS and CDR2 YYNGEE. Deletions cut 0 bases from V and 0 bases from J, with 9 bases between. The CDR3 has 15 residues. For the CDR3, the DNA is TGTGCCAGCAGCGTAGTACCGGGATCTAACTATGGCTACACCTTC. Its translation: CASSVVPGSNYGYTF.

Ten or more counts support this clone. The chain carries TRBV5-1 and TRBJ2-2; D not resolved. The CDR3 is 15 amino acids. Germline CDR1 reads SGHRS; CDR2 reads YFSETQ. Trimming removed 1 base at V and 0 bases at J, with 7 bases between. CDR3 nucleotide sequence: TGCGCCAGCAGCTTGCAACTAACGAACACCGGGGAGCTGTTTTTT. Translation: CASSLQLTNTGELFF.

The CDR3 spells CASSLGGTSAFYNEQFF. The DNA of the CDR3 is TGTGCCAGCAGCTTGGGAGGGACTAGCGCATTCTACAATGAGCAGTTCTTC. The J gene is TRBJ2-1, the V gene TRBV5-4; 10 bases agree with TRBD2. This CDR3 region has 17 residues. With 0 bases clipped from V and 3 bases from J, the junction kept 6 bases outside the gene matches. Germline CDR1 and CDR2: SGHNT and YYREEE (reference sequence).

The rearrangement links TRBV7-9 to TRBJ1-4; 9 nucleotides line up with TRBD1. V gave up 4 bases and J gave up 4 bases; unmatched junction bases: 1. Germline V gene data show CDR1 as SEHNR and CDR2 as FQNEAQ (reference sequence). CDR3 size: 14 residues. The CDR3 coding sequence is TGTGCCAGCAGCTCGGGACAGGGTAATGAAAAACTGTTTTTT. Protein: CASSSGQGNEKLFF.